A selection of T cell receptor beta chains follows, all from one sample in a study of blood T cell repertoires in COVID-19. Only in-frame clones appear in the TCRdb table, and some are missing; sequencing was by immunoSEQ multiplex PCR. This sample has 110,000 or so clones, with approximately 90% found just once. The sequenced sample consisted of peripheral blood. Source of these receptors: a woman between 50 and 59 years old with acute or convalescent COVID-19. The CDR3 runs from the conserved cysteine through the conserved F or W. The D gene is left open where the match is weak. Size is omitted from some rows. Given values are once, few, many or a class for expanded clones.

V	D	size	J	DNA	CDR3
TRBV5-1	NA	NA	TRBJ1-2	TGCGCCAGCAGCACCGAGCAGGGATACTATGGCTACACCTTC	CASSTEQGYYGYTF
TRBV10-3	TRBD2	NA	TRBJ2-5	TGTGCCATCAGTGATGGGGCGGGGGGCACGGAGACCCAGTACTTC	CAISDGAGGTETQYF
TRBV2	TRBD1	NA	TRBJ1-5	TGTGCCAGCAGTGGAGGGACAGGGCATCAGCCCCAGCATTTT	CASSGGTGHQPQHF
TRBV5-1	NA	NA	TRBJ2-7	TGCGCCAGCAGCTTATACGGGAGTACCTACGAGCAGTACTTC	CASSLYGSTYEQYF
TRBV7-7	NA	NA	TRBJ2-2	TGTGCTAGCAGCTTGGGGACACCGAACACCGGGGAGCTGTTTTTT	CASSLGTPNTGELFF
TRBV28	TRBD2	once	TRBJ2-7	TGTGCCAGCAGCCCGTTCCTTAGCGGGAGTTCCTACGAGCAGTACTTC	CASSPFLSGSSYEQYF
TRBV7-2	NA	NA	TRBJ1-2	TGTGCCAGCAGCTTAGAATCGGGGTATGGCTACACCTTC	CASSLESGYGYTF
TRBV2	TRBD1	NA	TRBJ1-2	TGTGCCAGCGGACAGGGCGTAAACTATGGCTACACCTTC	CASGQGVNYGYTF
TRBV11-2	TRBD1	NA	TRBJ2-7	TGTGCCATCCAACCGGACAGGTTTCATGGAGCCTACGAGCAGTACTTC	CAIQPDRFHGAYEQYF
TRBV12-3/TRBV12-4	TRBD1	NA	TRBJ1-4	TGTGCCAGCAGTTTAAGTCCGGACAGGGGAGTTTTT	CASSLSPDRGVF
TRBV27	NA	NA	TRBJ2-3	TGTGCCAGCAGTCAGTACCCAAGCACAGATACGCAGTATTTT	CASSQYPSTDTQYF
TRBV29-1	TRBD1	few	TRBJ2-7	TGCAGCGTTACCGGGACAGGAAGCTCCTACGAGCAGTACTTC	CSVTGTGSSYEQYF
TRBV11-3	NA	NA	TRBJ2-7	TGTGCCAGCAGCCCTCAGGGGATGGGCGAGCAGTACTTC	CASSPQGMGEQYF
TRBV5-8	TRBD2	once	TRBJ2-1	TGTGCCAGCAGCCCCTCAGGCCTAGCGGGAGTATACAATGAGCAGTTCTTC	CASSPSGLAGVYNEQFF
TRBV19	NA	NA	TRBJ2-6	TGTGCGGGAAGGGGATATGGGGCCAACGTCCTGACTTTC	CAGRGYGANVLTF
TRBV5-5	NA	NA	TRBJ2-7	TGTGCCAGCAGCTTGCAGGGGCCCTACGAGCAGTACTTC	CASSLQGPYEQYF
TRBV27	TRBD2	NA	TRBJ2-1	TGTGCCAGCAGCTCCTTAGAGGGAGGGCCTAAGAATGAGCAGTTCTTC	CASSSLEGGPKNEQFF
TRBV4-3	TRBD1	NA	TRBJ1-2	TGCGCCAGCAGCCAGGAACAGGGGCTTGGTGGCTACACCTTC	CASSQEQGLGGYTF
TRBV4-1	NA	NA	TRBJ1-1	TGCGCCAGCAGCCAAGGTTTTAGCTTGGGCACTGAAGCTTTCTTT	CASSQGFSLGTEAFF
TRBV30	NA	NA	TRBJ1-3	TGTGCCTGGAGCGAGGGCAGCGGAAACACCATATATTTT	CAWSEGSGNTIYF